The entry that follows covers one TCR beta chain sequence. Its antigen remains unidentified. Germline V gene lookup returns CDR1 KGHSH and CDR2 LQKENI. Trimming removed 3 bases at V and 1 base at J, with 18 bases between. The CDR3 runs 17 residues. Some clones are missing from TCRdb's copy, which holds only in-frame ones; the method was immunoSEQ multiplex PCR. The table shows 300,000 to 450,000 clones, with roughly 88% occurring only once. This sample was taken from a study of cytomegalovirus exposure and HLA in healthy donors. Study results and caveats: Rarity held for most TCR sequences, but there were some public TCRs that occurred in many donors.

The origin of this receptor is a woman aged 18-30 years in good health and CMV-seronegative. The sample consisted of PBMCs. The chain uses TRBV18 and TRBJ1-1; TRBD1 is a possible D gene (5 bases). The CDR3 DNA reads TGTGCCAGCTCACCCAGGCCCTTTCCTGACAGGAACACTGAAGCTTTCTTT. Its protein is CASSPRPFPDRNTEAFF.